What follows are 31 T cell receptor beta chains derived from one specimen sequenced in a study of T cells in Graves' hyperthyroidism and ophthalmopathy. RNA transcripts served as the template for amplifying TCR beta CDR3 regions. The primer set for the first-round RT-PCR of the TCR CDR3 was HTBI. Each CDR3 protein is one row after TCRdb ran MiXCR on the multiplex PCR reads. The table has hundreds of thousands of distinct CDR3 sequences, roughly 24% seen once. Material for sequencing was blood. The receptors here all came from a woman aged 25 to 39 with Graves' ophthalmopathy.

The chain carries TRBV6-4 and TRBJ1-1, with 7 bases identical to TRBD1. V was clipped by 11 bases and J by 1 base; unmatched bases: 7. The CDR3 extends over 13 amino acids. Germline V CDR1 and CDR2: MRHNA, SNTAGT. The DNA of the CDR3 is TGTGCCGCGAGCCGGGACAGGAACACTGAAGCTTTCTTT. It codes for CAASRDRNTEAFF.

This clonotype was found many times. The CDR3 bases are TGTGCCTGGAGTGTACGAGTTGATCAGCCCCAGCATTTT. Translation gives CAWSVRVDQPQHF. The rearrangement links TRBV30 to TRBJ1-5, with D uncertain. Trimming stripped 0 bases from V and 5 bases from J, with 8 bases between. The V gene's germline CDR1 is GTSNPN and CDR2 SVGIG (reference sequence). CDR3 length: 13 amino acids.

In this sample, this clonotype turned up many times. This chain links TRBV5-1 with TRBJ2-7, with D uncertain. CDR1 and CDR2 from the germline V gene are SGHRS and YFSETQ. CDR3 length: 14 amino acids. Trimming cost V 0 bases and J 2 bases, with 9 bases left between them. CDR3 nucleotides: TGCGCCAGCAGCTTGGGGACGCAAACCTACGAGCAGTACTTC. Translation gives CASSLGTQTYEQYF.

The CDR3 protein is CASSVDIKGFYEQYF. The DNA for the CDR3 is TGTGCCAGCAGCGTCGACATTAAAGGCTTCTACGAGCAGTACTTC. The chain recombines TRBV9 with TRBJ2-7, with D hard to call. The CDR3 runs 15 residues. With 2 bases removed from V and 3 bases from J, the gap between germline ends came to 15 bases. The germline V gene has CDR1 SGDLS and CDR2 YYNGEE.

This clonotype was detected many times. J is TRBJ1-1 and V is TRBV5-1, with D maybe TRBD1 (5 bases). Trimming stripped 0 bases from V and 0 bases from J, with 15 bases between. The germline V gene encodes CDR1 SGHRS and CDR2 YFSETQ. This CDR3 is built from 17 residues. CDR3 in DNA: TGCGCCAGCAGCTTGGAAAAGGGGCGGATCATGAACACTGAAGCTTTCTTT. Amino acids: CASSLEKGRIMNTEAFF.

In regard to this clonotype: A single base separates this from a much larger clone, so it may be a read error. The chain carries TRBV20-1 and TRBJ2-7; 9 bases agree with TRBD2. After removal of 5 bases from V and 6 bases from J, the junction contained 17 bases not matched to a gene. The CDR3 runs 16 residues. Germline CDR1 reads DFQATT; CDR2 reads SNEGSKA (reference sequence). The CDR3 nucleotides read TGCAGTGCTCTTCCGGACAGACCGGGACTAGCCCCCGAGCAGTACTTC. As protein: CSALPDRPGLAPEQYF.

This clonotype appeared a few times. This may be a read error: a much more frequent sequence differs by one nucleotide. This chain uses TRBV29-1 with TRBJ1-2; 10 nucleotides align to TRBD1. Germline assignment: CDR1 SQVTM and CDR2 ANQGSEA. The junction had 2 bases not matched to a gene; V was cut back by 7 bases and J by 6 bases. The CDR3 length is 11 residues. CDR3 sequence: CSGGQGHGYTF. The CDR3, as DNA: TGCAGCGGGGGACAGGGGCATGGCTACACCTTC. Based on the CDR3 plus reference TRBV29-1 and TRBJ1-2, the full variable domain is SAVISQKPSRDICQRGTSLTIQCQVDSQVTMMFWYRQQPGQSLTLIATANQGSEATYESGFVIDKFPISRPNLTFSTLTVSNMSPEDSSIYLCSGGQGHGYTFGSGTRLTVV.

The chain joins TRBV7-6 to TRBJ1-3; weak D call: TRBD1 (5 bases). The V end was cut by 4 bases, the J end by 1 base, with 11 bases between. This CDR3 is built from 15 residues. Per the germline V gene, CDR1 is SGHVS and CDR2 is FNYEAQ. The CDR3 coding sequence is TGTGCCAGCAGCTGGGACGCGCGGTCTGGAAACACCATATATTTT. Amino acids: CASSWDARSGNTIYF.

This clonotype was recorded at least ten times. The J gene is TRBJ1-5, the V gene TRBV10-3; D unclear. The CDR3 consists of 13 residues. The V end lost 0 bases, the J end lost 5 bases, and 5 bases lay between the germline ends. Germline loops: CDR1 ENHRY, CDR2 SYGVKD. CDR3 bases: TGTGCCATCAGTGAGTCCCCCGATCAGCCCCAGCATTTT. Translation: CAISESPDQPQHF.

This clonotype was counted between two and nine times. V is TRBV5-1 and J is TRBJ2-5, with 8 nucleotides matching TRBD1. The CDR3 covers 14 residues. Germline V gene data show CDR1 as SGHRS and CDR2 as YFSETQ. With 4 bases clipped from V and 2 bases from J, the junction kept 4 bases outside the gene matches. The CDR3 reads CASSGRTGQETQYF. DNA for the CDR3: TGCGCCAGCAGCGGACGGACAGGGCAAGAGACCCAGTACTTC.

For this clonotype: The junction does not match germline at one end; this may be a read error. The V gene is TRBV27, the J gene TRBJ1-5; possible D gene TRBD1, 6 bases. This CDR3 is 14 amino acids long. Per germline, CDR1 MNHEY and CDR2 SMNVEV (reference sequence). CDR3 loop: CAGSFGGAEQPQHF. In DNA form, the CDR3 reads TGTGCCGGCAGTTTCGGGGGGGCTGAACAGCCCCAGCATTTT.

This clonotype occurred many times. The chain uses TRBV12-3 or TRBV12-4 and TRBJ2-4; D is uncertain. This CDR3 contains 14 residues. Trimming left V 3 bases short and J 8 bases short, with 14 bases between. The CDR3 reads CASSFLGIGDIQYF. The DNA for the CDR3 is TGTGCCAGCAGTTTTCTGGGGATTGGTGACATTCAGTACTTC.

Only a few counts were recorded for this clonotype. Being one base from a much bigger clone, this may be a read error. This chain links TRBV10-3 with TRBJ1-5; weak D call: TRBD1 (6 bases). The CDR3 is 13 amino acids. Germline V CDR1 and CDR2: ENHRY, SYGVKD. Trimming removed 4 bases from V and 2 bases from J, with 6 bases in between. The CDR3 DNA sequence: TGTGCCATCAGTGCAGGGGGCAATCAGCCCCAGCATTTT. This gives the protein CAISAGGNQPQHF.

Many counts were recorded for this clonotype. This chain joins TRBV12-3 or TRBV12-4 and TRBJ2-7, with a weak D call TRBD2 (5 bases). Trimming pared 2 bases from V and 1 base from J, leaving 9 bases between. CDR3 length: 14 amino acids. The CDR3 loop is CASSLSRGSYEQYF. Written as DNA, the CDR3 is TGTGCCAGCAGTTTAAGTCGGGGTTCCTACGAGCAGTACTTC.

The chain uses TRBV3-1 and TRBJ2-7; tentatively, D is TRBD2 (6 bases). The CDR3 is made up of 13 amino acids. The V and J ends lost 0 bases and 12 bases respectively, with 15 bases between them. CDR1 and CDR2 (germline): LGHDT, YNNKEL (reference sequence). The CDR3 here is CASSQDYAGGRYF. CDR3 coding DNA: TGTGCCAGCAGCCAAGATTACGCCGGGGGTCGGTACTTC.

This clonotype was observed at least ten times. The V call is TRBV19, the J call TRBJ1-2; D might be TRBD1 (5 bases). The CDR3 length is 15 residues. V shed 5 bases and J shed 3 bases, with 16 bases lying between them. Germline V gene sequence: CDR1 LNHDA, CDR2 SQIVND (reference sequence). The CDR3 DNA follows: TGTGCCAGTAGTGAGACAGAGAATCGGCACTATGGCTACACCTTC. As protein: CASSETENRHYGYTF.

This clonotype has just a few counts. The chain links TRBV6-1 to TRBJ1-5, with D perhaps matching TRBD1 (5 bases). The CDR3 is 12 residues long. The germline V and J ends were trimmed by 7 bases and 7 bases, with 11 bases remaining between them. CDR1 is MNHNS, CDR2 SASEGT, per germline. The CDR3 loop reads CASTGPGQPQHF. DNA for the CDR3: TGTGCCAGCACAGGGCCAGGGCAGCCCCAGCATTTT.

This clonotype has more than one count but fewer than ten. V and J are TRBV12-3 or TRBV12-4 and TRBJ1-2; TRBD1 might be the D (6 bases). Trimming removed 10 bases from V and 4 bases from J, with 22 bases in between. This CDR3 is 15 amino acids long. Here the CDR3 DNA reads TGTGCCATCAGCGAAGACAGGATTATTCCCTATGGCTACACCTTC. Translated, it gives CAISEDRIIPYGYTF.

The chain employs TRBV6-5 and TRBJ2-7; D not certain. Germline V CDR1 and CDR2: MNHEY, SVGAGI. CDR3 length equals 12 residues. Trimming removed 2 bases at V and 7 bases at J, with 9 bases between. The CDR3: CASSYDKMEQYF. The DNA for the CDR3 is TGTGCCAGCAGTTACGACAAAATGGAGCAGTACTTC.

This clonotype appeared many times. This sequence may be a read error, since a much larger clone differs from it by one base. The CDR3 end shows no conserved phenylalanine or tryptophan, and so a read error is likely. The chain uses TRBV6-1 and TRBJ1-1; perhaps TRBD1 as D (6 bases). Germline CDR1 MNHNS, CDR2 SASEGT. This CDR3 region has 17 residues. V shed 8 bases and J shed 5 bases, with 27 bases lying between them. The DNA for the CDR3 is TGTGCCAGCTGTAGCACAGGGATCACAAAGCCGAGGACTGAAGCTTTCCTT. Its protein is CASCSTGITKPRTEAFL.

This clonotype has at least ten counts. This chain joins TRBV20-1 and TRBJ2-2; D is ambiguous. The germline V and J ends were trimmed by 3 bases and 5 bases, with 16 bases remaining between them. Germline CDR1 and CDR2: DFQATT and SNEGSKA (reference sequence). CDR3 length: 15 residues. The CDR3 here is CSARKWQAQTGELFF. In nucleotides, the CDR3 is TGCAGTGCTAGGAAATGGCAGGCTCAGACCGGGGAGCTGTTTTTT.

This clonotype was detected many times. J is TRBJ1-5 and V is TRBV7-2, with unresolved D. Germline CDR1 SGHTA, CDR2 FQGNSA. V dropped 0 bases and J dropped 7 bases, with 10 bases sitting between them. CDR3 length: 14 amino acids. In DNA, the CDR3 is TGTGCCAGCAGCTTAGCCGGGGTTCAACAGCCCCAGCATTTT. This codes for CASSLAGVQQPQHF.

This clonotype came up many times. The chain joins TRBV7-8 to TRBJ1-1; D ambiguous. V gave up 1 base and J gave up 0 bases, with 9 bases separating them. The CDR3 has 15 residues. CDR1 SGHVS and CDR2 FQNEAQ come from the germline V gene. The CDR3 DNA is TGTGCCAGCAGCTTAGGGCTGATAATGAACACTGAAGCTTTCTTT. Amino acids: CASSLGLIMNTEAFF.

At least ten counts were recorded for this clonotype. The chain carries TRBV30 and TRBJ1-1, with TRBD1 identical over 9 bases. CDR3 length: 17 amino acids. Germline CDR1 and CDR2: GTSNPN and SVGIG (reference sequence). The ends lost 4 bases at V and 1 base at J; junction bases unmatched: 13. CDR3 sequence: CAWTPPSNRGPNTEAFF. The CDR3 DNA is TGTGCCTGGACCCCCCCTTCCAACAGGGGGCCGAACACTGAAGCTTTCTTT.

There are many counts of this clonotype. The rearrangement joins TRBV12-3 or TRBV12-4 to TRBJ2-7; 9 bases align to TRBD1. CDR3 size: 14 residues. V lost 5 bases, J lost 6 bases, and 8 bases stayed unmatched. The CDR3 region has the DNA TGTGCCAGCAGTCCGGCGGGGACAGGGAGCGAGCAGTACTTC. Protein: CASSPAGTGSEQYF.

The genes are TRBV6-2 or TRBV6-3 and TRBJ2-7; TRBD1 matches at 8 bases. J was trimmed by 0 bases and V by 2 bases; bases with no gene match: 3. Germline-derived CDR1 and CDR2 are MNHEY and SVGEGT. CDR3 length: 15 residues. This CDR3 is CASSYRGQVSYEQYF. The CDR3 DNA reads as TGTGCCAGCAGTTACCGGGGACAGGTCTCCTACGAGCAGTACTTC.

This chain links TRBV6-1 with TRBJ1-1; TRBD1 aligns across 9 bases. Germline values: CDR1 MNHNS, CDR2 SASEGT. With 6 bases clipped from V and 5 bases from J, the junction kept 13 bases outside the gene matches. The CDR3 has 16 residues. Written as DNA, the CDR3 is TGTGCCAGCAGCAAAAAGGGACAGGGAATGCGAACTGAAGCTTTCTTT. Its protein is CASSKKGQGMRTEAFF.

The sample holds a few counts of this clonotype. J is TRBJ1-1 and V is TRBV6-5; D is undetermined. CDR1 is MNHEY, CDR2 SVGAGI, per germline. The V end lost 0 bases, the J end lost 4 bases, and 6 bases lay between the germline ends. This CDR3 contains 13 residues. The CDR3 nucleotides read TGTGCCAGCAGTTACTCGAAACTCACTGAAGCTTTCTTT. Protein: CASSYSKLTEAFF.

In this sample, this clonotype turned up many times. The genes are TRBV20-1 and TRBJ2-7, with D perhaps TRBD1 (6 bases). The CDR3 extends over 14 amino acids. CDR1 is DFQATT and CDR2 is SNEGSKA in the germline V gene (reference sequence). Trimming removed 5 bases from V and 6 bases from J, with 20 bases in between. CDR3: CSASRDNVLREQYF. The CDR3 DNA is TGCAGTGCTTCCCGGGACAACGTCCTGCGCGAGCAGTACTTC.

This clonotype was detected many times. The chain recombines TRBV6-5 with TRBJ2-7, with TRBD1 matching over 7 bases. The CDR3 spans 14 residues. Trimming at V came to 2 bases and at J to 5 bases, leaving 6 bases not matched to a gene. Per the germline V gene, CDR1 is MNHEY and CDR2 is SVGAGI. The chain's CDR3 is CASSYRDRSDEQYF. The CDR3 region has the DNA TGTGCCAGCAGTTACCGGGACAGATCCGACGAGCAGTACTTC.

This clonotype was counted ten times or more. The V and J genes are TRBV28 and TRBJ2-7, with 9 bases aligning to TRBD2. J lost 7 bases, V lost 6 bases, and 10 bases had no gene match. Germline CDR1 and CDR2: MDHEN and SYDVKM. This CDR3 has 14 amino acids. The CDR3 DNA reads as TGTGCCAGCAGATCTCCAGCGGGGGGTGGTGAGCAGTACTTC. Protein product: CASRSPAGGGEQYF.